This T cell receptor (beta chain) comes out of a study of OX40 agonist ivuxolimab in advanced cancers. Background on the study: Ivuxolimab doses were 0.01, 0.1, 0.3, 1.5, 3 or 10 mg/kg every 2 weeks. Patients enrolled in dose escalation were diagnosed with hepatocellular carcinoma, melanoma, renal cell or head and neck cancer. Three patients showed partial responses: one hepatocellular carcinoma and two cutaneous melanoma cases. Study-level results: Normalized T-cell clonal expansion was also low in some nonresponders.

Sequenced by immunoSEQ multiplex PCR; TCRdb stores in-frame clones only, minus some. The data contain about 43,000 clones, approximately 90% of them singletons. For this clone: Antigen specificity is unknown.

Germline V CDR1 and CDR2: MNHEY, SMNVEV (reference sequence). Trimming removed 5 bases from V and 9 bases from J, with 10 bases in between. The CDR3 sequence is 12 residues long. The sample in question was CD4+ or CD8+ T cells sorted from blood, obtained in a trial of the OX40 agonist ivuxolimab. The source of this sequence is an adult with an advanced solid tumor such as melanoma, head and neck, liver or kidney cancer. V usage is TRBV27 and J usage is TRBJ2-2; D unresolved. The CDR3 DNA sequence: TGTGCCAGCAGTGACGGTCCTCGGGAGCTGTTTTTT. This encodes CASSDGPRELFF.